This T cell receptor beta chain is from a study of T cell changes during pregnancy in multiple sclerosis. Libraries were prepared by immunoSEQ multiplex PCR; TCRdb keeps only in-frame clonotypes and omits some of them. Of roughly 70,000 clones in the sample, approximately 94% were seen once. The germline V gene has CDR1 MNHEY and CDR2 SMNVEV (reference sequence). This CDR3 is built from 13 residues. The ends were cut back, 5 bases at V and 7 bases at J, with 15 bases in the middle. The gene calls are TRBV27 and TRBJ2-7, with D maybe TRBD1 (6 bases). The clonotype was recovered from a female donor with multiple sclerosis, enrolled in a pregnancy study. Sample: peripheral blood, taken in the third trimester of pregnancy. The CDR3 protein is CASSPDEGVEQYF. CDR3 DNA sequence: TGTGCCAGCAGTCCGGACGAGGGGGTGGAGCAGTACTTC.